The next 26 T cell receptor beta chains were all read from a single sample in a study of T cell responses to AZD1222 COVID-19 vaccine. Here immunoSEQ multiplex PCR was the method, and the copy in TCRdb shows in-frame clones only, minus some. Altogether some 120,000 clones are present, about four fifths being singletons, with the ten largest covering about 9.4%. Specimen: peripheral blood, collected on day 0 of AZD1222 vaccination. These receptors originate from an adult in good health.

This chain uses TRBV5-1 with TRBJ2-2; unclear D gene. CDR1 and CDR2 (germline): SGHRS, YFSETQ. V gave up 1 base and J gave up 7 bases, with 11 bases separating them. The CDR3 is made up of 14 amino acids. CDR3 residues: CASSLTLGGGELFF. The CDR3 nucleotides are TGCGCCAGCAGCTTGACTTTGGGCGGCGGGGAGCTGTTTTTT.

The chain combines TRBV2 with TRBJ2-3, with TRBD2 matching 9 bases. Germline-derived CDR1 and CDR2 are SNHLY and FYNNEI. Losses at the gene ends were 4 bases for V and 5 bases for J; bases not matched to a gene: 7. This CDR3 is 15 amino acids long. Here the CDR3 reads CASSVGRGGGDTQYF. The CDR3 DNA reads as TGTGCCAGCAGTGTAGGGCGGGGGGGAGGAGATACGCAGTATTTT.

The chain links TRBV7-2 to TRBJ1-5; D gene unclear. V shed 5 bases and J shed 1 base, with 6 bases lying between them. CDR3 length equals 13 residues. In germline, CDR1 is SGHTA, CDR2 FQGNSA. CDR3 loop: CASSPWSNQPQHF. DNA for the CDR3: TGTGCCAGCAGCCCTTGGAGCAATCAGCCCCAGCATTTT.

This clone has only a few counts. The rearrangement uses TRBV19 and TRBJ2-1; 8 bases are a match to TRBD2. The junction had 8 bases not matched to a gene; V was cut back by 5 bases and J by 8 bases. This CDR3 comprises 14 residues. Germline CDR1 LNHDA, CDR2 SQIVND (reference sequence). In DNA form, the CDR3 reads TGTGCCAGTAGTCCCCGGGAGGGTTCCCATGAGCAGTTCTTC. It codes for CASSPREGSHEQFF.

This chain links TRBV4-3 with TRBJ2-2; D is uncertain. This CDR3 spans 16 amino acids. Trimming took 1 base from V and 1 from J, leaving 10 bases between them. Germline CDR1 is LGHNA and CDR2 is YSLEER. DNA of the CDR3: TGCGCCAGCAGCCAAGTTGAGGCAGAGAACACCGGGGAGCTGTTTTTT. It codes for CASSQVEAENTGELFF.

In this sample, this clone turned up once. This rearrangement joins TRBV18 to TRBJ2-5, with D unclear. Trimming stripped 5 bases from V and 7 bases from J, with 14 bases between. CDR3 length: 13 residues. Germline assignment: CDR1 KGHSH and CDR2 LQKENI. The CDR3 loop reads CASSGPGLGTQYF. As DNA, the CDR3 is TGTGCCAGCTCAGGCCCCGGCTTGGGGACCCAGTACTTC.

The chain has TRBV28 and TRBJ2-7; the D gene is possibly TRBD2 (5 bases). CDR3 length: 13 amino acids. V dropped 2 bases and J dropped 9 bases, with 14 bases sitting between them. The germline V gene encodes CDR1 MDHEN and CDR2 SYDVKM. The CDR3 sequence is CASSLATTKWQYF. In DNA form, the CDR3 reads TGTGCCAGCAGTTTAGCGACTACGAAGTGGCAGTACTTC.

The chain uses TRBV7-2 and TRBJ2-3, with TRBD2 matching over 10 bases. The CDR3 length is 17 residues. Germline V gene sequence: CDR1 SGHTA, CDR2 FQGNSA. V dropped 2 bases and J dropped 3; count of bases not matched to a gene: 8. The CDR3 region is CASSLTPSGGLTDTQYF. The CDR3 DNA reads TGTGCCAGCAGCTTAACCCCTAGCGGGGGCTTGACAGATACGCAGTATTTT.

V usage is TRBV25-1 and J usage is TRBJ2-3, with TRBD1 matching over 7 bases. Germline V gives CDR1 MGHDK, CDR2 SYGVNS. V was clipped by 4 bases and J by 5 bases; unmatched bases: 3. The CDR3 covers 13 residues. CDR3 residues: CASSARTGDTQYF. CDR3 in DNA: TGTGCCAGCAGTGCCCGGACAGGAGATACGCAGTATTTT.

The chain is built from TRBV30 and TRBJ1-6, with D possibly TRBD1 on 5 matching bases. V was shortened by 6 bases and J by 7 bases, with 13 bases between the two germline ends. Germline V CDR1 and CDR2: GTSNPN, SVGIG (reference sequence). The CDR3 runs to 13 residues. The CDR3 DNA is TGTGCCTGCTCAGGGACTATCAATTCACCCCTCCACTTT. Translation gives CACSGTINSPLHF.

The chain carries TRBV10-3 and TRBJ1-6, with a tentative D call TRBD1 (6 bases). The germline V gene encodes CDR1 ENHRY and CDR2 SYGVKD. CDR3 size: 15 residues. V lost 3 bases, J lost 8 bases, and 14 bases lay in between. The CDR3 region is CAISDGQGMDSPLHF. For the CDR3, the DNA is TGTGCCATCAGTGACGGGCAGGGGATGGATTCACCCCTCCACTTT.

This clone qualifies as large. The CDR3 nucleotides are TGTGCCAGTAGTAGGACTAGCGGGAGTCTCAATGAGCAGTTCTTC. Its protein is CASSRTSGSLNEQFF. V and J are TRBV19 and TRBJ2-1, with 13 bases identical to TRBD2. Germline V gives CDR1 LNHDA, CDR2 SQIVND (reference sequence). The length of the CDR3 is 15 residues. The junction had 3 bases not matched to a gene; V was cut back by 4 bases and J by 6 bases. Looking up the rest from reference TRBV19 and TRBJ2-1 gives the full variable domain: DGGITQSPKYLFRKEGQNVTLSCEQNLNHDAMYWYRQDPGQGLRLIYYSQIVNDFQKGDIAEGYSVSREKKESFPLTVTSAQKNPTAFYLCASSRTSGSLNEQFFGPGTRLTVL.

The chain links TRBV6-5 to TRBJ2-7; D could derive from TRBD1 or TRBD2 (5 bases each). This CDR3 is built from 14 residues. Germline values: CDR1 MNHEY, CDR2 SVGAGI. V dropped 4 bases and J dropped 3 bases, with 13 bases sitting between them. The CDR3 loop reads CASSWGLGSYEQYF. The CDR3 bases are TGTGCCAGCAGTTGGGGGTTGGGGAGCTACGAGCAGTACTTC.

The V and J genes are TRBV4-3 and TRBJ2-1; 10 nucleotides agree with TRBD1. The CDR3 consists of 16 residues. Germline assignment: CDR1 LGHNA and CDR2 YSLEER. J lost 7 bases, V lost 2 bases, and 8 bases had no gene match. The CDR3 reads CASSQTLGQGTNEQFF. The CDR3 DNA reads TGCGCCAGCAGCCAAACCTTGGGACAGGGGACGAATGAGCAGTTCTTC.

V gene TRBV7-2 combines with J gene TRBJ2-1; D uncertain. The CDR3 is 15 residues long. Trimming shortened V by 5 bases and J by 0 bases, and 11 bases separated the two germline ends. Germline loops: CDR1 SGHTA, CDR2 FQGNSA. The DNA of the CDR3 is TGTGCCAGCAGCCCACAGACTGTCTCCTACAATGAGCAGTTCTTC. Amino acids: CASSPQTVSYNEQFF. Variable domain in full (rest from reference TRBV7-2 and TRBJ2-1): GAGVSQSPSNKVTEKGKDVELRCDPISGHTALYWYRQSLGQGLEFLIYFQGNSAPDKSGLPSDRFSAERTGGSVSTLTIQRTQQEDSAVYLCASSPQTVSYNEQFFGPGTRLTVL.

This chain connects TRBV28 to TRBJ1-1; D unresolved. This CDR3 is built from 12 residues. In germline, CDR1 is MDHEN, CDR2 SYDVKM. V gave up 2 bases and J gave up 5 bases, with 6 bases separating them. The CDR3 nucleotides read TGTGCCAGCAGTTTACAGGAAACTGAAGCTTTCTTT. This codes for CASSLQETEAFF.

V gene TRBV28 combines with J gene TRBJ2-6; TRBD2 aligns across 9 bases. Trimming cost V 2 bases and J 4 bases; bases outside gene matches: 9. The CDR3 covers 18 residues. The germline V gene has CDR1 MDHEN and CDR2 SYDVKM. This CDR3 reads CASSLMGSGGFGANVLTF. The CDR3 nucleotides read TGTGCCAGCAGTTTAATGGGTAGCGGGGGCTTCGGGGCCAACGTCCTGACTTTC.

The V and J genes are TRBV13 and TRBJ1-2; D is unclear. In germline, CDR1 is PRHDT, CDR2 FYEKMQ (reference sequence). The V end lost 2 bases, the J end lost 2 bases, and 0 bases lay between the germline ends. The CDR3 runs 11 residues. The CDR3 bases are TGTGCCAGCAGCTTAAACTATGGCTACACCTTC. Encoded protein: CASSLNYGYTF.

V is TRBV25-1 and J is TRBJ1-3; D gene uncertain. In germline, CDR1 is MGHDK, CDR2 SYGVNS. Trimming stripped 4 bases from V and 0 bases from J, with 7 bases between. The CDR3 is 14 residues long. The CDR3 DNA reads TGTGCCAGCAGTGCCGGATACTCTGGAAACACCATATATTTT. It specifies CASSAGYSGNTIYF.

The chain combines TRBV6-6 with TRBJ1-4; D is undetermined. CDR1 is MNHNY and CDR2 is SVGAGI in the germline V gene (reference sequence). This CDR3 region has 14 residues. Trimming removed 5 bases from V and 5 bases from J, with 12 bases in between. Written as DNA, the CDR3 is TGTGCCAGCAGTGTCACGGACCGGAATGAAAAACTGTTTTTT. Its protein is CASSVTDRNEKLFF.

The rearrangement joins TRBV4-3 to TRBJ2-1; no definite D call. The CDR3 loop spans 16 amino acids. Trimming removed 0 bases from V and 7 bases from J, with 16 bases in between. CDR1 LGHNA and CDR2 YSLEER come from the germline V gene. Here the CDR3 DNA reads TGCGCCAGCAGCCAAGACCCCTACCTTACCTGGAATGAGCAGTTCTTC. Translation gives CASSQDPYLTWNEQFF.

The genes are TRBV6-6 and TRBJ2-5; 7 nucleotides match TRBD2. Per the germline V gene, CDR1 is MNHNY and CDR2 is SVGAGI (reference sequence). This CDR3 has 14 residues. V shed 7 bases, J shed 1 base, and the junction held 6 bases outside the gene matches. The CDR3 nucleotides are TGTGCCAGCAATGCGGGGGACCTCCAAGAGACCCAGTACTTC. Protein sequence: CASNAGDLQETQYF.

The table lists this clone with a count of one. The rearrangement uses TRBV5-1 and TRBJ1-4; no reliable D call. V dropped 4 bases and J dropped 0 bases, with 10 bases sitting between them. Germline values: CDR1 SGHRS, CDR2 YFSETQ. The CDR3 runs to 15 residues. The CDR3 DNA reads TGCGCCAGCAGCGCTACAGCGACAACTAATGAAAAACTGTTTTTT. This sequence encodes CASSATATTNEKLFF.

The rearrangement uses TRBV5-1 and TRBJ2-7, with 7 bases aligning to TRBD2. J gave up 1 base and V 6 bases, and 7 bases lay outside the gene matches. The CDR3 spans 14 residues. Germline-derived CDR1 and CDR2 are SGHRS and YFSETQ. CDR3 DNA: TGCGCCAGCACGCCGGGACTATCGTCCTACGAGCAGTACTTC. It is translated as CASTPGLSSYEQYF.

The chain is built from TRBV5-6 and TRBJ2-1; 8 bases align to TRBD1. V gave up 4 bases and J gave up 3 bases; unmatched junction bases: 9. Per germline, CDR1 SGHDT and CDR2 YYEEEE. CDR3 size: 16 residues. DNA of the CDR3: TGTGCCAGCAGCCGAGGTAGGACAGGGAACTACAATGAGCAGTTCTTC. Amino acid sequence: CASSRGRTGNYNEQFF. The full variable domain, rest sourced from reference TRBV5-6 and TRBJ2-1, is DAGVTQSPTHLIKTRGQQVTLRCSPKSGHDTVSWYQQALGQGPQFIFQYYEEEERQRGNFPDRFSGHQFPNYSSELNVNALLLGDSALYLCASSRGRTGNYNEQFFGPGTRLTVL.

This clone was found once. In DNA form, the CDR3 reads TGTGCCAGCAGTTTAGCGGGGGGGTTGGCTAATGAAAAACTGTTTTTT. Protein sequence: CASSLAGGLANEKLFF. This chain connects TRBV28 to TRBJ1-4; D perhaps matches TRBD1 (5 bases). The CDR3 consists of 16 residues. Germline values: CDR1 MDHEN, CDR2 SYDVKM. Between the trimmed V and J ends, which lost 2 bases and 3 bases, there was a span of 13 bases. Filled out from reference TRBV28 and TRBJ1-4, the complete variable domain reads DVKVTQSSRYLVKRTGEKVFLECVQDMDHENMFWYRQDPGLGLRLIYFSYDVKMKEKGDIPEGYSVSREKKERFSLILESASTNQTSMYLCASSLAGGLANEKLFFGSGTQLSVL.